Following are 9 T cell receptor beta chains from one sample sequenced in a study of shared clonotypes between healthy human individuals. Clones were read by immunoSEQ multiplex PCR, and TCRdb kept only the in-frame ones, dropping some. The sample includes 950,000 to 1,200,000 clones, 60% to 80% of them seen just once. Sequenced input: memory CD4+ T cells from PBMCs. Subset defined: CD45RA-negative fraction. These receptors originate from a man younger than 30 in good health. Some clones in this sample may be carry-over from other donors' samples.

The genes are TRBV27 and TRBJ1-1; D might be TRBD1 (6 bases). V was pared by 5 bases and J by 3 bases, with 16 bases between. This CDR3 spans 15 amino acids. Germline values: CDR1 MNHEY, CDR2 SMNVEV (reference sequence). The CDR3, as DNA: TGTGCCAGCAGTCCGCTGGGGGCGGGAGACACTGAAGCTTTCTTT. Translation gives CASSPLGAGDTEAFF.

Here the CDR3 DNA reads TGTGCCAGTAGGACGACAGGGACCTACTACAATGAGCAGTTCTTC. This codes for CASRTTGTYYNEQFF. This chain connects TRBV19 to TRBJ2-1; TRBD1 matches at 7 bases. Germline V gives CDR1 LNHDA, CDR2 SQIVND (reference sequence). The J segment lost 3 bases and the V segment lost 6 bases, leaving 8 bases of the junction unmatched. The CDR3 runs to 15 residues. Full variable domain (remainder filled in from reference TRBV19 and TRBJ2-1): DGGITQSPKYLFRKEGQNVTLSCEQNLNHDAMYWYRQDPGQGLRLIYYSQIVNDFQKGDIAEGYSVSREKKESFPLTVTSAQKNPTAFYLCASRTTGTYYNEQFFGPGTRLTVL.

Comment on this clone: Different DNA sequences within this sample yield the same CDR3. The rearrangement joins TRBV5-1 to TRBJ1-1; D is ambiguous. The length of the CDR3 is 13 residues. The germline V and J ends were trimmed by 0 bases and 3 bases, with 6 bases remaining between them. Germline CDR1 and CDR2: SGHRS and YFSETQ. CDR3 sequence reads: CASSLGRDTEAFF. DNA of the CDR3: TGCGCCAGCAGCTTGGGGAGGGACACTGAAGCTTTCTTT.

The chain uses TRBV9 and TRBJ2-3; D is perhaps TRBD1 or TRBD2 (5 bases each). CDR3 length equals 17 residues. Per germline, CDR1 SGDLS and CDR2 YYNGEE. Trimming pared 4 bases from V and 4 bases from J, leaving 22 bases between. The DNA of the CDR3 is TGTGCCAGCAGCCCCCTAACGGGGACGCTGTTAGCAGATACGCAGTATTTT. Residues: CASSPLTGTLLADTQYF.

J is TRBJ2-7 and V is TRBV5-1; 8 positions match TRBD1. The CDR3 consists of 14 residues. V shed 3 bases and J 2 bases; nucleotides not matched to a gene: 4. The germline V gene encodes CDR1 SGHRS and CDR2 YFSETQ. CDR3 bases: TGCGCCAGCAGCTCGACAGGGGCCCCCTACGAGCAGTACTTC. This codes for CASSSTGAPYEQYF. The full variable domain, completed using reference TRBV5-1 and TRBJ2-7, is KAGVTQTPRYLIKTRGQQVTLSCSPISGHRSVSWYQQTPGQGLQFLFEYFSETQRNKGNFPGRFSGRQFSNSRSEMNVSTLELGDSALYLCASSSTGAPYEQYFGPGTRLTVT.

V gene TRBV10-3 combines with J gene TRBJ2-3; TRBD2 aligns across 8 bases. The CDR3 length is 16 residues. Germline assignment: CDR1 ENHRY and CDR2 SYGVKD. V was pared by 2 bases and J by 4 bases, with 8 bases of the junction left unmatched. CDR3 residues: CAISETDGRDADTQYF. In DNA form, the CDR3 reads TGTGCCATCAGTGAGACTGACGGGAGGGATGCAGATACGCAGTATTTT.

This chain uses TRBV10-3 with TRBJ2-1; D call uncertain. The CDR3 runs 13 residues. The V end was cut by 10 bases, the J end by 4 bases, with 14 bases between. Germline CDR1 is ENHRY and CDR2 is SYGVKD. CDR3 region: CATGSMGYNEQFF. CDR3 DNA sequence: TGTGCCACCGGTTCTATGGGTTACAATGAGCAGTTCTTC.

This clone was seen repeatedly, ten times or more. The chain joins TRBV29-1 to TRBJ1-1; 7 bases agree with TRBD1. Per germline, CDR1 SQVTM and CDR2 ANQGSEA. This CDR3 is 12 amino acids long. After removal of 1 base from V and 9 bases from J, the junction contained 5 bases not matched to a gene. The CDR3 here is CSVEVEDRKAFF. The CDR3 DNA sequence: TGCAGCGTTGAAGTCGAGGACAGGAAAGCTTTCTTT.

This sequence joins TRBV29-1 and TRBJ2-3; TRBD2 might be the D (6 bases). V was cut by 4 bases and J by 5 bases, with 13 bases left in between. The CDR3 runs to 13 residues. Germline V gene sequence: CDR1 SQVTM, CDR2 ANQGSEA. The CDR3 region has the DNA TGCAGCGTTGGGGGGGAAGGATTAGATACGCAGTATTTT. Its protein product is CSVGGEGLDTQYF.